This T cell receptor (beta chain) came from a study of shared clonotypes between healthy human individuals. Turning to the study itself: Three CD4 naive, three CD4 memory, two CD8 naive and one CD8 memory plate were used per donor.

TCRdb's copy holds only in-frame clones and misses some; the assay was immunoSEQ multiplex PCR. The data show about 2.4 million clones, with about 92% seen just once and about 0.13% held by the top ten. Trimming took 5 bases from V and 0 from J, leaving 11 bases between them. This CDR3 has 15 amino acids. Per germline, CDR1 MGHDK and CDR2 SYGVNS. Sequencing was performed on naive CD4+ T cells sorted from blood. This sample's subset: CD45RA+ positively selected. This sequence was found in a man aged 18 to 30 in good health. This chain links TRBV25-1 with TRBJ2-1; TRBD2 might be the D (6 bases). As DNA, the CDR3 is TGTGCCAGCAGTTATTCCGGGGGCTCCTACAATGAGCAGTTCTTC. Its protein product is CASSYSGGSYNEQFF.